One and the same sample provided the 28 T cell receptor beta chains below, sequenced in a study of cytomegalovirus exposure and HLA in healthy donors. PCR involved 60 Vbeta and 13 Jbeta primers. Produced via immunoSEQ multiplex PCR; TCRdb's table is partial and in-frame only. Among roughly 160,000 clones listed, about four fifths were seen once. The sequencing input was PBMCs. The receptor source for this set is a woman in her 30s in good health and CMV-seropositive.

Notes on this clone: Within the sample, other DNA sequences also encode this same CDR3. V gene TRBV7-2 combines with J gene TRBJ2-5; D is undetermined. Trimming took 3 bases from V and 1 from J, leaving 6 bases between them. Germline loops: CDR1 SGHTA, CDR2 FQGNSA. There are 13 residues in the CDR3. The CDR3 nucleotides read TGTGCCAGCAGCTTTTCAGGCCAAGAGACCCAGTACTTC. It yields the protein CASSFSGQETQYF.

The rearrangement links TRBV27 to TRBJ2-7, with 8 bases that match TRBD1. In germline, CDR1 is MNHEY, CDR2 SMNVEV (reference sequence). The V gene end was trimmed by 6 bases and the J gene end by 2 bases; junction bases not matched to a gene: 15. The CDR3 loop spans 17 amino acids. The CDR3 loop is CASSPISIPDRAYEQYF. As DNA, the CDR3 is TGTGCCAGCAGCCCTATATCAATACCGGACAGGGCCTACGAGCAGTACTTC.

V and J are TRBV19 and TRBJ1-5; D perhaps matches TRBD1 (5 bases). Germline V lookup: CDR1 LNHDA, CDR2 SQIVND (reference sequence). The CDR3 has 16 amino acids. Trimming removed 3 bases at V and 0 bases at J, with 12 bases between. This CDR3 is CASSIVGGPSNQPQHF. The CDR3 DNA follows: TGTGCCAGTAGTATCGTCGGGGGACCTAGCAATCAGCCCCAGCATTTT.

The V call is TRBV5-1, the J call TRBJ2-3; the match to TRBD2 covers 16 bases. Germline CDR1 reads SGHRS; CDR2 reads YFSETQ. The CDR3 has 16 amino acids. The V segment lost 3 bases and the J segment 4 bases; nucleotides outside the gene matches: 2. CDR3 bases: TGCGCCAGCAGCTCGGGACTAGCGGGGGGGGCAGATACGCAGTATTTT. This encodes CASSSGLAGGADTQYF.

This sequence joins TRBV4-1 and TRBJ2-7; the match to TRBD2 covers 12 bases. CDR1 MGHRA and CDR2 YSYEKL come from the germline V gene. This CDR3 is 16 amino acids long. Trimming removed 3 bases from V and 4 bases from J; junction bases left unmatched: 7. The CDR3 spells CASSHRLAGGQYEQYF. The CDR3 bases are TGCGCCAGCAGCCACCGCCTAGCGGGGGGGCAATACGAGCAGTACTTC.

CDR3 sequence reads: CATTWDSQETQYF. The CDR3 DNA reads TGTGCCACCACTTGGGACAGTCAAGAGACCCAGTACTTC. The chain recombines TRBV10-3 with TRBJ2-5; 7 bases agree with TRBD1. The CDR3 totals 13 residues. V shed 10 bases, J shed 2 bases, and the junction held 7 bases outside the gene matches. Per the germline V gene, CDR1 is ENHRY and CDR2 is SYGVKD.

The chain couples TRBV9 to TRBJ2-7, with a tentative D call TRBD1 (5 bases). Germline V gene lookup returns CDR1 SGDLS and CDR2 YYNGEE. Trimming removed 0 bases at V and 7 bases at J, with 11 bases between. CDR3 length equals 13 residues. The CDR3 DNA sequence: TGTGCCAGCAGCGTAGCCGCAAACAGGGAGCAGTACTTC. Residues: CASSVAANREQYF.

The V call is TRBV4-2, the J call TRBJ1-5; possible D gene TRBD1, 5 bases. V lost 4 bases, J lost 4 bases, and 11 bases lay in between. The CDR3 contains 14 residues. Per the germline V gene, CDR1 is LGHNA and CDR2 is YNFKEQ. The CDR3 here is CASSLGTENQPQHF. The CDR3 DNA reads as TGTGCCAGCAGCCTCGGGACTGAGAATCAGCCCCAGCATTTT.

The chain joins TRBV27 to TRBJ2-3, with 7 nucleotides matching TRBD1. The CDR3 sequence is 18 residues long. Germline CDR1 and CDR2: MNHEY and SMNVEV (reference sequence). V shed 1 base, J shed 3 bases, and the junction held 13 bases outside the gene matches. CDR3 nucleotide sequence: TGTGCCAGCAGTTTATACGGGCAGGGTCGCAGGGGGACAGATACGCAGTATTTT. Its protein is CASSLYGQGRRGTDTQYF.

This chain joins TRBV5-8 and TRBJ1-5, with unresolved D. The V end lost 5 bases, the J end lost 1 base, and 7 bases lay between the germline ends. CDR3 length: 13 amino acids. In germline, CDR1 is SGHTS, CDR2 YDEGEE. The CDR3 DNA follows: TGTGCCAGCAGTGAGGGAAGCAATCAGCCCCAGCATTTT. It encodes CASSEGSNQPQHF.

This clone appeared a single time. The chain links TRBV7-3 to TRBJ1-6, with D possibly matching TRBD1 (6 bases). Looked up from germline, CDR1 is SGHTA and CDR2 is FQGTGA. The V and J ends lost 3 bases and 8 bases respectively, with 11 bases between them. The CDR3 consists of 14 residues. The CDR3 region has the DNA TGTGCCAGCAGCTTGGGGGCGGGGGATTCACCCCTCCACTTT. This encodes CASSLGAGDSPLHF.

The chain joins TRBV5-1 to TRBJ2-7, with 9 bases lining up with TRBD1. The CDR3 is 15 residues long. V was pared by 0 bases and J by 4 bases, with 5 bases of the junction left unmatched. In germline, CDR1 is SGHRS, CDR2 YFSETQ. The CDR3 is CASSLAGQGGYEQYF. The CDR3, as DNA: TGCGCCAGCAGCTTGGCGGGACAGGGAGGGTACGAGCAGTACTTC.

The chain links TRBV19 to TRBJ1-2; TRBD1 matches at 9 bases. V was pared by 5 bases and J by 8 bases, with 12 bases of the junction left unmatched. The CDR3 totals 15 residues. Germline assignment: CDR1 LNHDA and CDR2 SQIVND (reference sequence). CDR3 DNA sequence: TGTGCCAGTAGTGTTATCGGACAGGGGCGGATGGGCTACACCTTC. This encodes CASSVIGQGRMGYTF.

The chain employs TRBV5-1 and TRBJ1-2; TRBD1 agrees at 7 bases. Germline trimming cut 4 bases from V and 9 bases from J; bases unmatched to any gene: 9. The CDR3 contains 13 residues. Germline CDR1 is SGHRS and CDR2 is YFSETQ. CDR3 protein: CASSTDRDGRYTF. CDR3 nucleotides: TGCGCCAGCAGCACAGACAGGGACGGGCGCTACACCTTC.

This rearrangement joins TRBV2 to TRBJ2-5; weak D call: TRBD2 (5 bases). The V gene lost 6 bases and the J gene lost 5 bases, with 10 bases spanning the gap. This CDR3 is built from 12 residues. The germline CDR1 and CDR2 sequences are SNHLY and FYNNEI. The CDR3 loop reads CASRIGVETQYF. The CDR3 region has the DNA TGTGCCAGCAGAATCGGGGTTGAGACCCAGTACTTC. The entire variable domain, with the rest obtained from reference TRBV2 and TRBJ2-5, is as follows: EPEVTQTPSHQVTQMGQEVILRCVPISNHLYFYWYRQILGQKVEFLVSFYNNEISEKSEIFDDQFSVERPDGSNFTLKIRSTKLEDSAMYFCASRIGVETQYFGPGTRLLVL.

The CDR3 coding sequence is TGTGCCAGCAGCCCGACAGGGGCCGTCTACGAGCAGTACTTC. Protein sequence: CASSPTGAVYEQYF. The V gene is TRBV6-5, the J gene TRBJ2-7; the match to TRBD1 covers 8 bases. With V trimmed by 6 bases and J by 3 bases, 7 bases remained unmatched. The CDR3 consists of 14 residues. Per germline, CDR1 MNHEY and CDR2 SVGAGI.

To note about this clone: One junction end does not reproduce the germline sequence, and a read error may be involved. V is TRBV5-1 and J is TRBJ2-5, with D possibly being TRBD1 (5 bases). Germline V gene sequence: CDR1 SGHRS, CDR2 YFSETQ. The CDR3 covers 14 residues. CDR3 DNA: TGCGCCAGCAGCTTGGATGATGCCAGGGCTGTATGGAACTTC. Residues: CASSLDDARAVWNF.

The chain is built from TRBV14 and TRBJ1-1; D is uncertain. Between the trimmed V and J ends, which lost 5 bases and 3 bases, there was a span of 10 bases. Germline V CDR1 and CDR2: SGHDN, FVKESK. The CDR3 is 13 amino acids. The CDR3 spells CASSYTEDTEAFF. The CDR3 nucleotides read TGTGCCAGCAGCTATACCGAGGACACTGAAGCTTTCTTT.

The chain uses TRBV5-1 and TRBJ2-1; weak D call: TRBD1 (5 bases). V lost 0 bases and J 6 bases, leaving 13 bases between the germline ends. The CDR3 is 15 amino acids. The germline gives CDR1 SGHRS, CDR2 YFSETQ. In DNA form, the CDR3 reads TGCGCCAGCAGCTTGGAAGCAGGGATCTCCAATGAGCAGTTCTTC. It codes for CASSLEAGISNEQFF.

This clone showed up just a few times. J is TRBJ1-2 and V is TRBV27; 8 bases align to TRBD1. With 0 bases clipped from V and 4 bases from J, the junction kept 10 bases outside the gene matches. The length of the CDR3 is 17 residues. Germline V CDR1 and CDR2: MNHEY, SMNVEV (reference sequence). The CDR3 loop reads CASSLSAGTGVRYGYTF. The CDR3 nucleotides are TGTGCCAGCAGTTTATCAGCCGGGACAGGCGTTCGCTATGGCTACACCTTC.

This chain uses TRBV29-1 with TRBJ2-1; unclear D gene. CDR1 is SQVTM and CDR2 is ANQGSEA in the germline V gene. V was clipped by 4 bases and J by 10 bases, with 14 bases between them. The CDR3 length is 12 residues. CDR3 residues: CSVAVRLKEQFF. As DNA, the CDR3 is TGCAGCGTTGCAGTGAGGTTAAAGGAGCAGTTCTTC.

This chain uses TRBV29-1 with TRBJ1-1; D is undetermined. CDR3 size: 14 residues. Trimming stripped 4 bases from V and 3 bases from J, with 15 bases between. CDR1 and CDR2 from the germline V gene are SQVTM and ANQGSEA. The CDR3 sequence is CSVARGIVDTEAFF. CDR3 bases: TGCAGCGTTGCGCGAGGGATAGTTGACACTGAAGCTTTCTTT.

The gene calls are TRBV5-4 and TRBJ2-3; a weak D match, TRBD1 (6 bases). Germline CDR1 SGHNT, CDR2 YYREEE (reference sequence). V lost 0 bases and J lost 1, with 9 bases in between. The CDR3 consists of 15 residues. CDR3 DNA: TGTGCCAGCAGCTTGGGGGGGCCCCGCACAGATACGCAGTATTTT. Translated, it gives CASSLGGPRTDTQYF.

The chain carries TRBV4-3 and TRBJ1-2; unclear D gene. Per the germline V gene, CDR1 is LGHNA and CDR2 is YSLEER. V gave up 1 base and J gave up 1 base, with 13 bases separating them. This CDR3 has 16 residues. Here the CDR3 reads CASSQGLSPGNYGYTF. The CDR3, as DNA: TGCGCCAGCAGCCAAGGTCTCTCTCCGGGTAACTATGGCTACACCTTC.

About this clone itself: At one of its ends the junction is not consistent with the germline gene, which may arise from a read error. The rearrangement uses TRBV5-4 and TRBJ1-5, with D possibly TRBD1 on 5 matching bases. CDR3 size: 13 residues. Germline assignment: CDR1 SGHNT and CDR2 YYREEE (reference sequence). In DNA form, the CDR3 reads TGTGCCAGCAGCAAGGGAGGGGATCAACCCCAGCATTTT. It specifies CASSKGGDQPQHF. Together with reference TRBV5-4 and TRBJ1-5, the CDR3 gives the full variable domain: ETGVTQSPTHLIKTRGQQVTLRCSSQSGHNTVSWYQQALGQGPQFIFQYYREEENGRGNFPPRFSGLQFPNYSSELNVNALELDDSALYLCASSKGGDQPQHFGDGTRLSIL.

This clone was seen a few times. The chain combines TRBV28 with TRBJ2-7, with 7 bases aligning to TRBD2. Germline CDR1 reads MDHEN; CDR2 reads SYDVKM. The CDR3 is 17 amino acids. V lost 1 base to trimming and J lost 0 bases; unmatched junction nucleotides: 9. This CDR3 reads CASSLSLGGGTSYEQYF. For the CDR3, the DNA is TGTGCCAGCAGTTTATCCCTGGGGGGGGGTACCTCCTACGAGCAGTACTTC. Full variable domain (rest looked up from reference TRBV28 and TRBJ2-7): DVKVTQSSRYLVKRTGEKVFLECVQDMDHENMFWYRQDPGLGLRLIYFSYDVKMKEKGDIPEGYSVSREKKERFSLILESASTNQTSMYLCASSLSLGGGTSYEQYFGPGTRLTVT.

This chain uses TRBV28 with TRBJ2-1; D is perhaps TRBD1 (5 bases). The CDR3 is 13 amino acids. V dropped 4 bases and J dropped 4 bases, with 8 bases sitting between them. The germline V gene has CDR1 MDHEN and CDR2 SYDVKM. For the CDR3, the DNA is TGTGCCAGCAGTTATGGGGCATACAATGAGCAGTTCTTC. Protein product: CASSYGAYNEQFF.

This sequence joins TRBV10-3 and TRBJ1-2; 8 bases match TRBD1. This CDR3 has 12 amino acids. Germline V gene data show CDR1 as ENHRY and CDR2 as SYGVKD. The V segment lost 6 bases and the J segment 4 bases; nucleotides outside the gene matches: 1. The CDR3 region is CAISGQGYGYTF. Written as DNA, the CDR3 is TGTGCCATCAGCGGACAGGGCTATGGCTACACCTTC.